The clone carrying this T cell receptor (beta chain) was picked up many times. Germline loops: CDR1 GTSNPN, CDR2 SVGIG (reference sequence). The CDR3 covers 13 residues. The ends lost 5 bases at V and 6 bases at J; junction bases unmatched: 4. This entry is derived from a study of tumor-infiltrating lymphocytes in primary liver carcinoma. From 20-30 mg of unsorted bulk tissue, DNA and RNA were co-extracted together. Starting from roughly 540 ng of total RNA, TCR beta cDNA was produced with a primer in the constant region. A slightly modified ARM-PCR protocol with three nested multiplex PCR rounds produced these TCR beta libraries. The first two PCR rounds used TRBV1-TRBV30 primers with a Cbeta primer, 10 cycles each. TCRdb re-analysed the multiplex PCR reads in MiXCR, keeping a single row per CDR3 protein. The sample gives approximately 76,000 distinct CDR3 sequences, 65% to 75% of which show up once; about 13% is in the top ten.

This TCR came from a woman aged 55 to 70 with primary liver carcinoma and hepatitis B virus infection. The genes are TRBV30 and TRBJ1-5; 10 bases fit TRBD1. Sequencing used liver tumor tissue from sampling region 4. Subset in this sample: tumor region T4, right-lateral pole. The CDR3 DNA reads TGTGCCTGGGACAGGGGGCTTGGTCAGCCCCAGCATTTT. Translated, it gives CAWDRGLGQPQHF. Combining the CDR3 with reference TRBV30 and TRBJ1-5 gives the whole variable domain SQTIHQWPATLVQPVGSPLSLECTVEGTSNPNLYWYRQAAGRGLQLLFYSVGIGQISSEVPQNLSASRPQDRQFILSSKKLLLSDSGFYLCAWDRGLGQPQHFGDGTRLSIL.